Below are 6 T cell receptor beta chains sequenced from a single sample in a study of monozygotic twins with inflammatory bowel disease. TCRdb reanalyzed the 5' RACE reads, giving one entry per CDR3 protein sequence and no DNA. The sample table includes about 330,000 distinct CDR3 sequences. Material: blood. These receptors all come from a human donor with ulcerative colitis or Crohn's disease, or a healthy co-twin of an affected twin (not recorded which).

The chain links TRBV24-1 to TRBJ1-2; the TRBD1 assignment by TCRdb is unverifiable without DNA. CDR1 and CDR2 (germline): KGHDR, SFDVKD. The CDR3 length is 13 residues. The CDR3 protein is CATRPGANYGYTF.

The CDR3 loop reads CASSPGQGQTDTQYF. The rearrangement uses TRBV18 and TRBJ2-3; TCRdb outputs TRBD1, but without DNA this stays unchecked. Germline CDR1 KGHSH, CDR2 LQKENI. The CDR3 spans 15 residues.

The V gene is TRBV20-1, the J gene TRBJ2-7; TCRdb proposes TRBD1, but this gene call is untestable without DNA. This CDR3 is 15 amino acids long. Germline CDR1 reads DFQATT; CDR2 reads SNEGSKA (reference sequence). The CDR3 sequence: CSALIGHLNSYEQYF.

This chain joins TRBV4-3 and TRBJ2-6. CDR3 length: 13 residues. CDR1 is LGHNA and CDR2 is YSLEER in the germline V gene. The CDR3 sequence: CASSQHWANVLTF.

The CDR3: CALGRTPYEQYF. The V and J genes are TRBV30 and TRBJ2-7; TCRdb indicates TRBD1, and absent DNA this call remains unverified. Germline lookup yields CDR1 GTSNPN and CDR2 SVGIG (reference sequence). The length of the CDR3 is 12 residues.

The chain couples TRBV27 to TRBJ2-3; with no DNA, the TCRdb D assignment of TRBD2 cannot be verified. CDR1 MNHEY and CDR2 SMNVEV come from the germline V gene (reference sequence). The CDR3 consists of 15 residues. CDR3 protein: CASSSEREGTDTQYF.